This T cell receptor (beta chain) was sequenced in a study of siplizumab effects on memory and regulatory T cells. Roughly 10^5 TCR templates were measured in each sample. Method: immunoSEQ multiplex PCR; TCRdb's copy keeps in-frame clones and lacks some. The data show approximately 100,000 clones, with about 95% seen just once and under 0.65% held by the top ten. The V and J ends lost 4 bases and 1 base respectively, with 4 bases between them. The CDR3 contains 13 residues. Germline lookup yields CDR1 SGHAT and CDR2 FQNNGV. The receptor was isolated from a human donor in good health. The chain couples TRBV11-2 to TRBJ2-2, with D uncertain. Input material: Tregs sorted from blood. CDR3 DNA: TGTGCCAGCAGCTCCAGGAACACCGGGGAGCTGTTTTTT. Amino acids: CASSSRNTGELFF.